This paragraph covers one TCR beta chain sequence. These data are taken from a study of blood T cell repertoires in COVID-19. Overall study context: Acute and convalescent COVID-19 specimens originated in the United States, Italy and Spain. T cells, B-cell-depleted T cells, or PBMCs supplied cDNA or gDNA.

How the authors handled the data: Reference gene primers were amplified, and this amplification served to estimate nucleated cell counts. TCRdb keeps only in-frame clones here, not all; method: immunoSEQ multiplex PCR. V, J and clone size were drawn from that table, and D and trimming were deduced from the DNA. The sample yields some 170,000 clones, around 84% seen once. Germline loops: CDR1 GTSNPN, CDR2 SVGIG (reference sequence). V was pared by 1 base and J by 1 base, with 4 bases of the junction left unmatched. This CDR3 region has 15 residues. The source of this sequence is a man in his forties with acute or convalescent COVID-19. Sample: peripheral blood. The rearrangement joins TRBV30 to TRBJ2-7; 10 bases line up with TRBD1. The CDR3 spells CAWSGTGGISYEQYF. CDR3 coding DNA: TGTGCCTGGAGTGGGACAGGGGGAATATCCTACGAGCAGTACTTC.